This entry lists 18 T cell receptor beta chains sequenced from one sample in a study of blood T cells in healthy people across ages. Primed by a sample-barcoded 5' primer and a J-beta primer mix, a second PCR proceeded for roughly 6 to 12 cycles. TCRdb recomputed calls from the 5' RACE reads with MiXCR, one row per CDR3 protein. The sample has under 2,000,000 distinct CDR3 sequences, around half seen once. Input material: blood. The receptors were sampled from a woman aged 40 to 50 in good health.

V is TRBV25-1 and J is TRBJ2-7; D is uncertain. The V and J ends lost 3 bases and 0 bases respectively, with 9 bases between them. From germline, CDR1 is MGHDK and CDR2 SYGVNS. This CDR3 is built from 14 residues. CDR3 region: CASSDHSSSYEQYF. DNA for the CDR3: TGTGCCAGCAGTGACCATTCCTCCTCCTACGAGCAGTACTTC.

In its sample, this clonotype was seen once. The chain couples TRBV6-1 to TRBJ1-1, with a possible D match to TRBD1 (6 bases). The CDR3 is made up of 15 amino acids. From germline, CDR1 is MNHNS and CDR2 SASEGT. Trimming took 6 bases from V and 3 from J, leaving 17 bases between them. The CDR3 region has the DNA TGTGCCAGCAGGGGATGGAGGGGGTATGACACTGAAGCTTTCTTT. It encodes CASRGWRGYDTEAFF.

The CDR3 DNA reads TGCGCCAGCAGCTTGGTGGGGACAGGGGAGGATGCGCAGTATTTT. Its translation: CASSLVGTGEDAQYF. This chain links TRBV5-1 with TRBJ2-3; 10 nucleotides agree with TRBD1. The J segment lost 10 bases and the V segment lost 0 bases, leaving 8 bases of the junction unmatched. CDR3 length equals 15 residues. Germline CDR1 is SGHRS and CDR2 is YFSETQ.

Only a few counts were recorded for this clonotype. V and J are TRBV7-2 and TRBJ2-3; 8 bases are shared with TRBD1. With 5 bases clipped from V and 0 bases from J, the junction kept 10 bases outside the gene matches. This CDR3 has 17 residues. Germline V gives CDR1 SGHTA, CDR2 FQGNSA. As DNA, the CDR3 is TGTGCCAGCAGCAATTACGGGACAGGCGTTAGCACAGATACGCAGTATTTT. Its translation: CASSNYGTGVSTDTQYF.

This rearrangement joins TRBV6-1 to TRBJ2-7; D is possibly TRBD1 (6 bases). The J call could be wrong; TRBJ2-5 is a better fit for the DNA end. This CDR3 region has 14 residues. CDR1 and CDR2 from the germline V gene are MNHNS and SASEGT. The CDR3 DNA reads TGTGCCAGCAGCTGGGACACCCTGGGAGAGACCCAGTACTTC. It translates to CASSWDTLGETQYF.

In its sample, this clonotype was seen a few times. The rearrangement links TRBV2 to TRBJ2-3; the D is unclear. The CDR3 runs to 10 residues. Trimming cost V 7 bases and J 7 bases, with 6 bases left between them. The V gene's germline CDR1 is SNHLY and CDR2 FYNNEI. CDR3 in DNA: TGTGCCAGCACTGTCCATACGCAGTATTTT. Its translation: CASTVHTQYF.

This clonotype came up once. V gene TRBV20-1 combines with J gene TRBJ2-4, with TRBD1 identical over 11 bases. CDR3 size: 14 residues. After removal of 4 bases from V and 13 bases from J, the junction contained 12 bases not matched to a gene. Looked up from germline, CDR1 is DFQATT and CDR2 is SNEGSKA (reference sequence). CDR3 sequence (DNA): TGCAGTGCTAACGGACAGGGGGCTCTAGTTCCCCAGTACTTC. The encoded protein is CSANGQGALVPQYF.

Regarding this clonotype: The junction shows a germline mismatch at one end, possibly a read error. The chain has TRBV15 and TRBJ2-5, with 10 bases fitting TRBD1. This CDR3 is built from 15 residues. In germline, CDR1 is LNHNV, CDR2 YYDKDF (reference sequence). CDR3 residues: CTTSRGDRGLQTQYF. For the CDR3, the DNA is TGTACCACCAGCAGAGGCGACAGGGGGCTGCAGACCCAGTACTTC.

The chain uses TRBV12-3 or TRBV12-4 and TRBJ2-3; 7 bases line up with TRBD2. Losses at the gene ends were 5 bases for V and 3 bases for J; bases not matched to a gene: 11. The length of the CDR3 is 16 residues. CDR3 in DNA: TGTGCCAGCAGTAGCCCCTCCGGGGGGAGGACAGATACGCAGTATTTT. Translated: CASSSPSGGRTDTQYF.

The V gene is TRBV5-1, the J gene TRBJ2-5; possible D gene TRBD1, 6 bases. CDR3 length equals 15 residues. Per germline, CDR1 SGHRS and CDR2 YFSETQ. With 0 bases removed from V and 1 base from J, the gap between germline ends came to 10 bases. Written as DNA, the CDR3 is TGCGCCAGCAGCTTGGGGGGACACGCCCAAGAGACCCAGTACTTC. Translated, it gives CASSLGGHAQETQYF.

This chain connects TRBV19 to TRBJ1-2; D unclear. The V and J ends lost 1 base and 8 bases respectively, with 20 bases between them. This CDR3 contains 16 residues. Per the germline V gene, CDR1 is LNHDA and CDR2 is SQIVND (reference sequence). As DNA, the CDR3 is TGTGCCAGTAGTATAGGTCTGGGCAGAGAAGCGACCGGCTACACCTTC. Its translation is CASSIGLGREATGYTF.

In this sample, this clonotype turned up a few times. The V and J genes are TRBV7-2 and TRBJ2-5, with TRBD1 matching 10 bases. CDR1 SGHTA and CDR2 FQGNSA come from the germline V gene. The V segment lost 5 bases and the J segment 1 base; nucleotides outside the gene matches: 7. This CDR3 is built from 16 residues. This CDR3 reads CASSLRGQGIQETQYF. The CDR3 DNA reads TGTGCCAGCAGCCTAAGGGGACAGGGGATCCAAGAGACCCAGTACTTC.

This chain uses TRBV6-5 with TRBJ1-2, with 7 bases that match TRBD1. J was trimmed by 3 bases and V by 7 bases; bases with no gene match: 5. Germline CDR1 reads MNHEY; CDR2 reads SVGAGI. This CDR3 has 13 amino acids. The CDR3 region has the DNA TGTGCCAGCAAACGGACAGGAGACTATGGCTACACCTTC. Its translation is CASKRTGDYGYTF.

About this clonotype itself: An end of the junction does not agree with germline; a read error may underlie this. V usage is TRBV2 and J usage is TRBJ1-6; 9 nucleotides line up with TRBD1. Germline-derived CDR1 and CDR2 are SNHLY and FYNNEI. The CDR3 covers 19 residues. CDR3 residues: CANSPRTGAHSSYNSPLHF. The CDR3 DNA sequence: TGTGCCAACAGTCCCCGGACAGGGGCCCATAGCTCCTATAATTCACCCCTCCACTTT.

At least ten counts were recorded for this clonotype. The J gene is TRBJ1-6, the V gene TRBV4-2; tentatively, D is TRBD1 (6 bases). The CDR3 has 18 amino acids. V was cut by 1 base and J by 5 bases, with 18 bases left in between. The germline CDR1 and CDR2 sequences are LGHNA and YNFKEQ. The CDR3 DNA reads as TGTGCCAGCAGCCAAGCGGGGGCAGCGGGGGCGGATAATTCACCCCTCCACTTT. Amino acid sequence: CASSQAGAAGADNSPLHF.

The J gene is TRBJ2-5, the V gene TRBV6-1; D is possibly TRBD2 (5 bases). There are 16 residues in the CDR3. V was cut by 2 bases and J by 4 bases, with 17 bases left in between. Germline V gives CDR1 MNHNS, CDR2 SASEGT. DNA for the CDR3: TGTGCCAGCAGTGAACCTTTTGGAGGCCTCGGAGAGACCCAGTACTTC. Its translation is CASSEPFGGLGETQYF.

This clonotype came up a few times. The chain joins TRBV6-1 to TRBJ2-7; D possibly uses TRBD1 or TRBD2 (5 bases each). This CDR3 is 13 amino acids long. From germline, CDR1 is MNHNS and CDR2 SASEGT. V lost 11 bases and J 0 bases, leaving 14 bases between the germline ends. The CDR3 loop is CAGAAGTSYEQYF. Written as DNA, the CDR3 is TGTGCCGGGGCGGCGGGCACCTCCTACGAGCAGTACTTC.

This chain connects TRBV4-3 to TRBJ2-3; no clear D gene. The V end was cut by 1 base, the J end by 4 bases, with 9 bases between. In germline, CDR1 is LGHNA, CDR2 YSLEER. CDR3 length: 14 amino acids. The CDR3 region has the DNA TGCGCCAGCAGCCAAGGGGTAAGGTCAGATACGCAGTATTTT. It translates to CASSQGVRSDTQYF.